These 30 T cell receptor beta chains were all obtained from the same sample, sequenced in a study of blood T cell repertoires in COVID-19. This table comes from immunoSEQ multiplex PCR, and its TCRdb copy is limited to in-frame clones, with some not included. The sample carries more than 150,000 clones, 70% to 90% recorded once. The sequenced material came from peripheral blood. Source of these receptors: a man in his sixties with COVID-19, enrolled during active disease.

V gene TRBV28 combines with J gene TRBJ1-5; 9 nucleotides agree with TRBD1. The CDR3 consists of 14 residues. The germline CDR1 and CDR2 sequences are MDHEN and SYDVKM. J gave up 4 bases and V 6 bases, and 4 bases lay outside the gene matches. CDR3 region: CASSYGQGNQPQHF. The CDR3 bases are TGTGCCAGCAGCTATGGACAGGGGAATCAGCCCCAGCATTTT.

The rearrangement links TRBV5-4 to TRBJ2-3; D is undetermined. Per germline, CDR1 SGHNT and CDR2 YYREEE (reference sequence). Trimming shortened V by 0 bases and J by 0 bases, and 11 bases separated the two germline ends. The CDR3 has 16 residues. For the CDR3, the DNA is TGTGCCAGCAGCTTGGGCCGCCCCTACAGCACAGATACGCAGTATTTT. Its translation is CASSLGRPYSTDTQYF.

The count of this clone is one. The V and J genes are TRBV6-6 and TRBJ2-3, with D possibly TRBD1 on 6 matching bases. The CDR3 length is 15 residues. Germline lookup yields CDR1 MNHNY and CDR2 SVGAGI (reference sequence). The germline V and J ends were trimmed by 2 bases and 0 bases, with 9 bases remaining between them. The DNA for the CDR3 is TGTGCCAGCAGTTACGGCAGGGGAAGCACAGATACGCAGTATTTT. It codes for CASSYGRGSTDTQYF.

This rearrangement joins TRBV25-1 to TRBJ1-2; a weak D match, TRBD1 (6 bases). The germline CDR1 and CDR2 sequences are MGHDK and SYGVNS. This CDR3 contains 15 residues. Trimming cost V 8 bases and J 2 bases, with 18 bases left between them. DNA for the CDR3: TGTGCCAGCCGAGGACAGTCCCACGTAAACTATGGCTACACCTTC. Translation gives CASRGQSHVNYGYTF.

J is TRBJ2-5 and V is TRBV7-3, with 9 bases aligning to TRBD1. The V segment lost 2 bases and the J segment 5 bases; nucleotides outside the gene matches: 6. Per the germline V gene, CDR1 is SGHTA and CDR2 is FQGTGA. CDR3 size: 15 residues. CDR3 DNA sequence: TGTGCCAGCAGCTTAGGGACAGGGACGAGCGAGACCCAGTACTTC. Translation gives CASSLGTGTSETQYF.

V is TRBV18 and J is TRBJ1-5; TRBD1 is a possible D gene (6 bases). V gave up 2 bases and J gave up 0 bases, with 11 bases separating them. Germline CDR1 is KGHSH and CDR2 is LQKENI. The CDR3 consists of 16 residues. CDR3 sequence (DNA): TGTGCCAGCTCACCAACGACAGGCTATAGCAATCAGCCCCAGCATTTT. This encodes CASSPTTGYSNQPQHF.

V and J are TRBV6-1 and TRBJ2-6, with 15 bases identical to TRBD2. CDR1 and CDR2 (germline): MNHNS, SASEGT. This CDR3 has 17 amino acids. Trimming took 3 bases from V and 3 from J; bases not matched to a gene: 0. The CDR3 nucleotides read TGTGCCAGCAGTGAGGGACTAGCGGGAGGTGGGGCCAACGTCCTGACTTTC. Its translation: CASSEGLAGGGANVLTF.

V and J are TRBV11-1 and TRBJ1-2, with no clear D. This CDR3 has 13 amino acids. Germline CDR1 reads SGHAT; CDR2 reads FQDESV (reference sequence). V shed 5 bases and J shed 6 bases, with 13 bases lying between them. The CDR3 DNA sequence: TGTGCCAGCAGCCGCCCCGGAGGTGATGGCTACACCTTC. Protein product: CASSRPGGDGYTF. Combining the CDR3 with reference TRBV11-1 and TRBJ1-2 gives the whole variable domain EAEVAQSPRYKITEKSQAVAFWCDPISGHATLYWYRQILGQGPELLVQFQDESVVDDSQLPKDRFSAERLKGVDSTLKIQPAELGDSAMYLCASSRPGGDGYTFGSGTRLTVV.

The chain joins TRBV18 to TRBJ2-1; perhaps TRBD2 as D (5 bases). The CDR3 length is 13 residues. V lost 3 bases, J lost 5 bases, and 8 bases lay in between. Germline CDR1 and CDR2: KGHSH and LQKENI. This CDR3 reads CASSPGRDNEQFF. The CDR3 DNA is TGTGCCAGCTCACCCGGGCGGGACAATGAGCAGTTCTTC.

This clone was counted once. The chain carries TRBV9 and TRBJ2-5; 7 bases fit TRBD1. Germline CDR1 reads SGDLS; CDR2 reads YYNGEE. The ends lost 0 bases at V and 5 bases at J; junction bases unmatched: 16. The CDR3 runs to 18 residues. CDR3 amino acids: CASSVAVRAPGGSETQYF. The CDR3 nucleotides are TGTGCCAGCAGCGTAGCAGTGAGGGCCCCAGGGGGAAGTGAGACCCAGTACTTC.

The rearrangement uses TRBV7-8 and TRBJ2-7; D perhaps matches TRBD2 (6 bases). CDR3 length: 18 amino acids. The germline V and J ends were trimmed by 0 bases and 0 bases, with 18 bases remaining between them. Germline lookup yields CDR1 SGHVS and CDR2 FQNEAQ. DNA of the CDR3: TGTGCCAGCAGCTTAGCGCGGGAATCCCCCGAAAGCTCCTACGAGCAGTACTTC. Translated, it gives CASSLARESPESSYEQYF.

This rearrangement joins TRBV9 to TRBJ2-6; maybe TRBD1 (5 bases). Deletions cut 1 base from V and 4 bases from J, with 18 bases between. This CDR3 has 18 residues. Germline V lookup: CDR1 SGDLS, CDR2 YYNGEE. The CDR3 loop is CASSVPRGALIGANVLTF. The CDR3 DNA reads TGTGCCAGCAGCGTACCAAGGGGCGCGTTGATAGGGGCCAACGTCCTGACTTTC.

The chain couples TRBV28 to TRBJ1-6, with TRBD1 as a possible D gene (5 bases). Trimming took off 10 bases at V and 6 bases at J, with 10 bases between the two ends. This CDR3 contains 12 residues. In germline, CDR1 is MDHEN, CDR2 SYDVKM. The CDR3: CATRQTNSPLHF. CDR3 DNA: TGTGCCACCCGACAGACTAATTCACCCCTCCACTTT.

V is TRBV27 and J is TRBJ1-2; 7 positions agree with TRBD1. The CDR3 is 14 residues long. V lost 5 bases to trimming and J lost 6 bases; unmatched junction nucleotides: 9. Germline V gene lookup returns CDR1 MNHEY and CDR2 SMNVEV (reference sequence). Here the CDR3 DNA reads TGTGCCAGCAGTCAACGACTGACAGGGCATGGCTACACCTTC. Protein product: CASSQRLTGHGYTF.

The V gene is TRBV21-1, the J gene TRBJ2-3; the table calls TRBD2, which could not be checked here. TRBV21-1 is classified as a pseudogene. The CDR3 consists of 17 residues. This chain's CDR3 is CASSKIGLAGITDTQYF. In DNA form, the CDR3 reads TGTGCCAGCAGCAAAATAGGGCTAGCGGGGATCACAGATACGCAGTATTTT.

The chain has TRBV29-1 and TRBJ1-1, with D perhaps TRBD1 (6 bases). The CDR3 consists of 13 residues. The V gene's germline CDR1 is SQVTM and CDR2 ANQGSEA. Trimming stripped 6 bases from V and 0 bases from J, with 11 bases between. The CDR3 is CSVRDILNTEAFF. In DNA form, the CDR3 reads TGCAGCGTCCGGGACATCTTGAACACTGAAGCTTTCTTT.

The CDR3 region has the DNA TGTGCCAGCAGCTTAGCGACCAGGGCGCTCCAAGAGACCCAGTACTTC. This translates into CASSLATRALQETQYF. V usage is TRBV7-8 and J usage is TRBJ2-5, with TRBD1 as a possible D gene (5 bases). CDR1 SGHVS and CDR2 FQNEAQ come from the germline V gene. The CDR3 sequence is 16 residues long. Trimming removed 0 bases from V and 1 base from J, with 12 bases in between.

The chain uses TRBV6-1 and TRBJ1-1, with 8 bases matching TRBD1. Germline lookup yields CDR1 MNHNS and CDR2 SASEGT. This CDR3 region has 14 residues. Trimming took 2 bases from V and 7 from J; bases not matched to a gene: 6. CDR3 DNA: TGTGCCAGCAGTGAAAGCAGGGGGCGTATTGAAGCTTTCTTT. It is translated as CASSESRGRIEAFF.

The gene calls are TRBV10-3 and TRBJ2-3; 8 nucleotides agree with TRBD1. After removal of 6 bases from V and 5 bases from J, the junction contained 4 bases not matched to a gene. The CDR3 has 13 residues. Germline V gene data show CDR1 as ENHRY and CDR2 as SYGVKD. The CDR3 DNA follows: TGTGCCATCAGCCAGGGGGCGAAAGATACGCAGTATTTT. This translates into CAISQGAKDTQYF.

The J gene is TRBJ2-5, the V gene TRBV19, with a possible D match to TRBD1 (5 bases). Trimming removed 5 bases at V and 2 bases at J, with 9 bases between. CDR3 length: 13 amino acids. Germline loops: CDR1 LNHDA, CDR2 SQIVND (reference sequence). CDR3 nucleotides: TGTGCCAGTAGTCCAGACAGTCAAGAGACCCAGTACTTC. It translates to CASSPDSQETQYF.

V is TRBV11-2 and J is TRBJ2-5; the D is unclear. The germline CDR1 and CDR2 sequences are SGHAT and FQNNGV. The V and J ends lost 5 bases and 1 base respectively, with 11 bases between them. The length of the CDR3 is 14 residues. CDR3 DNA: TGTGCCAGCAGCCCGGTAGCCCCCCAAGAGACCCAGTACTTC. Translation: CASSPVAPQETQYF.

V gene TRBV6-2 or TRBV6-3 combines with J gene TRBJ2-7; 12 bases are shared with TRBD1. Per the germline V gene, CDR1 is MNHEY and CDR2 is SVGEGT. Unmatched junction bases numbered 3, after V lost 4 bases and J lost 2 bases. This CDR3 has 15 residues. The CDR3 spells CASSSGTGGTYEQYF. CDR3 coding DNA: TGTGCCAGCAGTTCCGGGACAGGGGGCACCTACGAGCAGTACTTC.

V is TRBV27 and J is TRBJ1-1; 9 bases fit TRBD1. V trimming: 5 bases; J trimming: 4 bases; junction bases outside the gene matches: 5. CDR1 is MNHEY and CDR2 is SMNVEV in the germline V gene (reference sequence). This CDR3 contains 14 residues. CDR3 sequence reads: CASSIMTGGTEAFF. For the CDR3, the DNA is TGTGCCAGCAGTATAATGACAGGGGGCACTGAAGCTTTCTTT.

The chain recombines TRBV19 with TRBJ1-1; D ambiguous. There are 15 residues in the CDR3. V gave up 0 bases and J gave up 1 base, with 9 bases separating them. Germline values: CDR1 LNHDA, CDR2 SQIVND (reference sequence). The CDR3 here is CASSIDRRENTEAFF. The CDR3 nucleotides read TGTGCCAGTAGTATAGACAGGAGGGAGAACACTGAAGCTTTCTTT. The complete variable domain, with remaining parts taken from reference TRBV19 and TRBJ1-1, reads DGGITQSPKYLFRKEGQNVTLSCEQNLNHDAMYWYRQDPGQGLRLIYYSQIVNDFQKGDIAEGYSVSREKKESFPLTVTSAQKNPTAFYLCASSIDRRENTEAFFGQGTRLTVV.

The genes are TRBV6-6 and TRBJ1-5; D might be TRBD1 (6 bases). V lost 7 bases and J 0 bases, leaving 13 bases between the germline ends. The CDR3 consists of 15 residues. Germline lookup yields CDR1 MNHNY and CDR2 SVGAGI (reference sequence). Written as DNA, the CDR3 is TGTGCCAGCATCCCACAGGGAAATAGCAATCAGCCCCAGCATTTT. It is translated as CASIPQGNSNQPQHF.

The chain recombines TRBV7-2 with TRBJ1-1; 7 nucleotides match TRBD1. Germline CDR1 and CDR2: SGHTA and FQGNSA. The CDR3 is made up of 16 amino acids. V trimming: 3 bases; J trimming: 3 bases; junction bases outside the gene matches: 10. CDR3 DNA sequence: TGTGCCAGCAGCTTTTTGGGGGGCAGGGGGTACACTGAAGCTTTCTTT. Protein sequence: CASSFLGGRGYTEAFF.

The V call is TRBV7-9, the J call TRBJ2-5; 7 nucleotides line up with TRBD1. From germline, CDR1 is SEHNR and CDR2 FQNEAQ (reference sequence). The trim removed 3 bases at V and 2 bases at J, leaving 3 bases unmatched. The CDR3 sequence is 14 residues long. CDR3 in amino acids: CASSFPGGQETQYF. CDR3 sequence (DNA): TGTGCCAGCAGCTTTCCAGGGGGTCAAGAGACCCAGTACTTC.

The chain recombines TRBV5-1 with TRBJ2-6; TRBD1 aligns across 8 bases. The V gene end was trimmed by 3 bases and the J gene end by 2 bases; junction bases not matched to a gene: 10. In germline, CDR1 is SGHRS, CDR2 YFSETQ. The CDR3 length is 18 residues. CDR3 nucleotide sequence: TGCGCCAGCAGCTCCATGGGGACAGGAGGAACTGGGGCCAACGTCCTGACTTTC. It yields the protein CASSSMGTGGTGANVLTF.

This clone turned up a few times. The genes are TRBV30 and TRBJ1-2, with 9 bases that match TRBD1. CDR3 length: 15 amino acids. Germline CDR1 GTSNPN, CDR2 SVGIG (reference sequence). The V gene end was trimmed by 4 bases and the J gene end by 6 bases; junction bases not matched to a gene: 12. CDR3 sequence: CAWTPGLTGGDGYTF. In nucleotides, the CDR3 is TGTGCCTGGACTCCTGGCCTCACAGGGGGCGATGGCTACACCTTC.

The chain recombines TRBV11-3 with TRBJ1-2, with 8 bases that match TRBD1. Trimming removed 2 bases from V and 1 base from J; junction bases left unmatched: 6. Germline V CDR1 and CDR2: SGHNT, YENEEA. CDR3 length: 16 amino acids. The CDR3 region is CASSLSGTGFNYGYTF. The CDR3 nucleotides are TGTGCCAGCAGCTTATCCGGGACAGGATTTAACTATGGCTACACCTTC. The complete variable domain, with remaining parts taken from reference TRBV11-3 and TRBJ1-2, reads EAGVVQSPRYKIIEKKQPVAFWCNPISGHNTLYWYLQNLGQGPELLIRYENEEAVDDSQLPKDRFSAERLKGVDSTLKIQPAELGDSAVYLCASSLSGTGFNYGYTFGSGTRLTVV.